The source of this T cell receptor beta chain is a study of blood T cell repertoires in COVID-19. Overall study context: Acute and convalescent COVID-19 samples came from the United States, Italy and Spain. From T cells, B-cell-depleted T cells, or PBMCs came the material, which was cDNA or gDNA.

Methods used by the authors: Amplification of reference gene primers provided the estimated nucleated cell counts. TCRdb's table, derived via immunoSEQ multiplex PCR, lists solely in-frame clones and lacks some. The D gene and trimming were derived from the DNA, and the V and J assignments and clone size from that table. Among approximately 180,000 clones listed, 80% to 90% were seen once. Material for sequencing was peripheral blood. The sequence was obtained from a man aged 60 to 69 with acute or convalescent COVID-19.

The CDR3 sequence: CASSLAPGTANSPLHF. The CDR3 DNA reads as TGTGCCAGCAGCTTAGCGCCGGGGACAGCCAATTCACCCCTCCACTTT. The chain employs TRBV7-2 and TRBJ1-6, with TRBD1 matching 7 bases. J was trimmed by 7 bases and V by 0 bases; bases with no gene match: 6. The CDR3 covers 16 residues. Germline V gene sequence: CDR1 SGHTA, CDR2 FQGNSA.